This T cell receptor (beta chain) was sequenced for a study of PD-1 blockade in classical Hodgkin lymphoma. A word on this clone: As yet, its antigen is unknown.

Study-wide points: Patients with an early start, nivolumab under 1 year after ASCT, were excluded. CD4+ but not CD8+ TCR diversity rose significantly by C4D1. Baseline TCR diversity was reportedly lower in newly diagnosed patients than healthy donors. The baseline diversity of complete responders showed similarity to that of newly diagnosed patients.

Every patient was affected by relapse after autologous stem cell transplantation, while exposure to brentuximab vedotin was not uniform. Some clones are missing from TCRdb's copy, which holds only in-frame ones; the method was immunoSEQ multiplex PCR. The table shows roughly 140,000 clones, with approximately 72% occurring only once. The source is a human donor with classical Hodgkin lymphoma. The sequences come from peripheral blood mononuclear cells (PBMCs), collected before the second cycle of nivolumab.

CDR3 nucleotides: TGTGCCATCAGTGGGGGACAGTATGGCTACACCTTC. This translates into CAISGGQYGYTF. V usage is TRBV10-3 and J usage is TRBJ1-2; 7 nucleotides match TRBD1. Germline CDR1 reads ENHRY; CDR2 reads SYGVKD. V lost 4 bases and J lost 5; bases outside the gene matches: 1. CDR3 length: 12 amino acids.